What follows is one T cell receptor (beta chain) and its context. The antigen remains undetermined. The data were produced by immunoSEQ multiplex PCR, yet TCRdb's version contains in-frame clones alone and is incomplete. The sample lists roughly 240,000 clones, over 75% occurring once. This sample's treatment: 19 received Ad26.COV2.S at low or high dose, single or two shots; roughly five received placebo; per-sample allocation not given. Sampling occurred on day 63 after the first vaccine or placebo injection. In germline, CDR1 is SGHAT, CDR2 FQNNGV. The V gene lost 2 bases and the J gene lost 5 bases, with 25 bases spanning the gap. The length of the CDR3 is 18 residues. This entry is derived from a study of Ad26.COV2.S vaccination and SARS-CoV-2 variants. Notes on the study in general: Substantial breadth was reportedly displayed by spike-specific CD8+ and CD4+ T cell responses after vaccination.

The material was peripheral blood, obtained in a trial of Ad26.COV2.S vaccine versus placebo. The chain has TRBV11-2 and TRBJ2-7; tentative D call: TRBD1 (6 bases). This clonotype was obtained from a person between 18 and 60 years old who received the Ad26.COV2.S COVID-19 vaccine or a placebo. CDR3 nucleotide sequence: TGTGCCAGCAGCTTAAGGTTCGTCACGGGCAGGGGCACTCACGAGCAGTACTTC. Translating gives CASSLRFVTGRGTHEQYF.